The 6 T cell receptor beta chains below were found in one sample sequenced in a study of response to subunit inactivated influenza vaccine. Via MiXCR, TCRdb re-called the RT-PCR reads, giving one row per CDR3 protein. The profile shows around 710,000 distinct CDR3 sequences, over 11% of them singletons. Here the sequenced sample was PBMCs from blood, taken roughly 15 days before vaccination. These receptors were taken from a man in his forties or fifties who received an inactivated influenza vaccine.

In its sample, this clonotype was seen a few times. The chain combines TRBV18 with TRBJ1-2; D remains unclear. The germline CDR1 and CDR2 sequences are KGHSH and LQKENI. V was trimmed by 0 bases and J by 6 bases, leaving 11 bases between them. This CDR3 spans 14 amino acids. CDR3 nucleotides: TGTGCCAGCTCACCACCGTCGCGGACGCATGGCTACACCTTC. Amino acid sequence: CASSPPSRTHGYTF.

The CDR3 here is CASRPDNAYEQYF. The CDR3 coding sequence is TGTGCCAGCAGACCCGACAACGCCTACGAGCAGTACTTC. The rearrangement links TRBV2 to TRBJ2-7; D gene unclear. Germline CDR1 and CDR2: SNHLY and FYNNEI. Trimming pared 6 bases from V and 2 bases from J, leaving 11 bases between. The CDR3 length is 13 residues.

The rearrangement links TRBV7-2 to TRBJ2-5; 11 bases are shared with TRBD2. The CDR3 loop spans 16 amino acids. With 4 bases clipped from V and 0 bases from J, the junction kept 4 bases outside the gene matches. Germline V gene data show CDR1 as SGHTA and CDR2 as FQGNSA. The CDR3 sequence: CASSWRLAGNQETQYF. CDR3 nucleotides: TGTGCCAGCAGCTGGAGACTAGCGGGGAACCAAGAGACCCAGTACTTC.

This clonotype has more than one count but fewer than ten. This rearrangement joins TRBV20-1 to TRBJ2-4; 8 bases agree with TRBD1. V trimming: 0 bases; J trimming: 15 bases; junction bases outside the gene matches: 4. Per the germline V gene, CDR1 is DFQATT and CDR2 is SNEGSKA (reference sequence). The CDR3 has 11 amino acids. CDR3 region: CSARERTGLYF. As DNA, the CDR3 is TGCAGTGCTAGAGAAAGGACAGGGTTGTACTTC.

This clonotype was observed a few times. This sequence joins TRBV7-2 and TRBJ2-2; D possibly matches TRBD1 or TRBD2 (6 bases each). CDR3 length equals 15 residues. Germline V lookup: CDR1 SGHTA, CDR2 FQGNSA. V lost 2 bases to trimming and J lost 7 bases, with 14 bases between them. CDR3 nucleotide sequence: TGTGCCAGCAGCTTAAAGGGGGGCGGTCACGGGGAGCTGTTTTTT. It is translated as CASSLKGGGHGELFF.

This clonotype was seen a few times. The chain recombines TRBV2 with TRBJ2-7; a possible D gene is TRBD1 (7 bases). This CDR3 is 13 amino acids long. The germline CDR1 and CDR2 sequences are SNHLY and FYNNEI. V lost 7 bases to trimming and J lost 6 bases, with 16 bases between them. CDR3 sequence reads: CASNLGGGGEQYF. The CDR3 nucleotides read TGTGCCAGCAACCTAGGAGGGGGCGGCGAGCAGTACTTC.